This T cell receptor (beta chain) derives from a study of shared clonotypes between healthy human individuals (dated by TCRdb to 2020 to 2021). About the full investigation: A few men and two women, aged 18 to 49 years, made up the cohort. Libraries were prepared and TCR repertoires were sequenced by different laboratories using diverse techniques, in order to increase sequencing depth and limit assay-specific biases. Leukapheresis yielded between about 0.94 and 9 billion PBMCs per donor. To estimate repertoire size and how much clonotypes are shared between individuals, the study performed deep sequencing of blood TCR repertoires from roughly five healthy adults. For each donor, CD4 naive and CD4 memory were each run on three plates, CD8 naive on two plates, and CD8 memory on one plate.

General conclusions and limits of the study: Only blood was sampled, and tissue TCR repertoires likely differ from those in blood. When a handful of donors were compared, the shared fraction of clonotypes was about 5.2% for naive CD4, approximately 3.5% for naive CD8, 2.3% for memory CD4, and 0.35% to 0.5% for memory CD8. Naive subsets generally had larger estimated clonotype richness than memory subsets. Higher generation probabilities were observed for clonotypes shared by all four sorted-subset donors than for non-shared clonotypes. Pairwise subsampling indicated that sequencing depth was expected to affect the degree of clonotype sharing among donors. Because the study included only a small number of donors, the genetic and exposure-history diversity represented was limited. Rarefaction of sorted-subset datasets indicated incomplete sequencing despite the large sequencing depth.

The donors were healthy, HIV-negative adults who had no recently reported acute infections or vaccinations. Every donor was a Caucasian adult residing in Nashville, Tennessee, USA. CD4+ T cells were enriched by magnetic negative selection; naive cells were then positively selected on CD45RA, and the negative fraction formed the memory subset. Blood was obtained by leukapheresis, after which PBMCs were separated by Ficoll-Histopaque density gradient centrifugation and cryopreserved in liquid nitrogen vapor phase. Analytical flow cytometry was used to check the purity and quantity of every magnetically sorted T cell population. Each sorted fraction had its genomic DNA isolated and then quantified by UV absorbance on a Nanodrop 2000c. On this clone: It has no known antigen specificity. The input lacks base qualities; no much larger clone sits a single base away.

Using the deep immunoSEQ assay, TCR CDR3 regions were amplified from genomic DNA by multiplex PCR. Extracted genomic DNA from each cell subset was spread evenly across all wells of several immunoSEQ 96-well plates, with each plate serving as a replicate. For sorted subsets, around 200 ng genomic DNA, equal to about 30,000 T cell genomes, was loaded into each replicate PCR. Purified libraries were quantified with a Qubit 3.0 fluorometer, sized on a Bioanalyzer 2100, and re-quantified with the KAPA Library Quantification kit. Every immunoSEQ 96-well plate was sequenced on a dedicated single-read 150-cycle Illumina NextSeq 550 flow cell. In the source study's methods: Because only junctional sequences without quality scores were contained in the immunoSEQ output, filtering matching that applied to full-length reads could not be performed. Sequences were annotated with PyIR, a Python wrapper for IgBLAST v1.9, and V/J genes and CDR3 were assigned using IMGT germline references. Reads were removed for weak V/J assignments (E-value above 1e-6), missing CDR3, stop codons, out-of-frame junctions, or ambiguous translated residues. V3J clonotypes were defined by identical inferred V gene, J gene, and CDR3 amino acid sequence. Percentage overlap between repertoires was calculated by dividing the number of shared unique clonotypes by the size of the smaller repertoire. RTK rarefaction, the Chao1 estimator, and Recon v2.1 estimates of unobserved clonotypes were used to assess repertoire richness. For all TCRbeta clonotypes obtained by the gDNA method from a few donors, generation probabilities were computed with OLGA. Imported from immuneACCESS, the table was reduced by TCRdb to in-frame sequences with V and J called. These copies leave out some clones; in studies compared against another copy, an unresolved V gene accounts for under half, and the cause of the remainder is not known. V and J calls plus clone size are reproduced from that table; the DNA served to infer D and trimming. Counted in this sample were roughly 1,500,000 clones; approximately 98.5% of them appeared once. The top ten constitute 0.36% of the sample.

The TCR sequence derives from a man between 25 and 39 years old in good health. Sequenced material: naive CD4+ T cells sorted from blood. The cell subset or site label here, explained by the study, means: CD45RA+ positively selected.

Here is the DNA: TGTGCCAGCAGCCCCGACCGGACTAGCGGATCGGAGCAGTACTTC. It encodes CASSPDRTSGSEQYF. The rearrangement combines TRBV14 with TRBJ2-7, and TRBD2 aligns with 10 junction nucleotides. According to the germline V gene, CDR1 reads SGHDN and CDR2 reads FVKESK. The germline V and J ends show losses of 4 bases and 7 bases respectively, and no gene match explains 10 bases of the junction. CDR3 length: 15 amino acids, cysteine to phenylalanine. Only the CDR3 part of the read is kept: 45 bases, read in frame from the first base.